Following are 30 T cell receptor beta chains from one sample sequenced in a study of blood T cells in healthy people across ages. Alongside a J-beta primer mix, a sample-barcoded 5' primer served in a second PCR lasting roughly 6 to 11 cycles. Via MiXCR, TCRdb re-called the 5' RACE reads, giving one row per CDR3 protein. Of about 1.5 million distinct CDR3 sequences in the sample, approximately 43% were seen once. Specimen: blood. These TCRs come from a woman aged 18 to 35 in good health.

The genes are TRBV12-3 or TRBV12-4 and TRBJ2-7; D unresolved. This CDR3 contains 13 residues. Trimming shortened V by 6 bases and J by 2 bases, and 11 bases separated the two germline ends. The CDR3 loop reads CASSTVLTYEQYF. In nucleotides, the CDR3 is TGTGCCAGCAGCACAGTCCTCACCTACGAGCAGTACTTC.

V gene TRBV5-1 combines with J gene TRBJ1-1; TRBD1 is a possible D gene (5 bases). Germline CDR1 is SGHRS and CDR2 is YFSETQ. The V end was cut by 10 bases, the J end by 11 bases, with 18 bases between. This CDR3 region has 11 residues. CDR3 amino acids: CAGVASGTAFF. CDR3 nucleotide sequence: TGCGCCGGCGTCGCTTCCGGGACCGCTTTCTTT.

This clonotype was seen more than once but under ten times. The V call is TRBV12-3 or TRBV12-4, the J call TRBJ2-1, with 14 bases aligning to TRBD2. With V trimmed by 4 bases and J by 5 bases, 10 bases remained unmatched. This CDR3 contains 18 residues. The CDR3: CASSWGLAGEGMDNEQFF. CDR3 nucleotide sequence: TGTGCCAGCAGTTGGGGACTAGCGGGAGAAGGTATGGACAATGAGCAGTTCTTC.

The chain employs TRBV27 and TRBJ2-2; D remains ambiguous. There are 14 residues in the CDR3. Trimming pared 5 bases from V and 6 bases from J, leaving 13 bases between. Germline CDR1 MNHEY, CDR2 SMNVEV (reference sequence). CDR3 sequence reads: CASSVAPLAGELFF. The DNA of the CDR3 is TGTGCCAGCAGTGTTGCCCCCTTAGCCGGGGAGCTGTTTTTT.

There are many counts of this clonotype. Compared with germline, one end of the junction differs, possibly owing to a read error. The genes are TRBV5-1 and TRBJ2-3, with D possibly matching TRBD1 (5 bases). This CDR3 is 14 amino acids long. Germline V gene sequence: CDR1 SGHRS, CDR2 YFSETQ. The CDR3 nucleotides are TGTGCCAGCAGCTTAGAAGGGGGCACAGATACGCAGTATTTT. Encoded protein: CASSLEGGTDTQYF.

Ten or more counts support this clonotype. The chain uses TRBV7-2 and TRBJ2-3, with no clear D. The CDR3 extends over 15 amino acids. CDR1 and CDR2 (germline): SGHTA, FQGNSA. V was clipped by 5 bases and J by 0 bases, with 12 bases between them. CDR3 sequence reads: CASSPALGSTDTQYF. CDR3 in DNA: TGTGCCAGCAGCCCCGCACTTGGGAGCACAGATACGCAGTATTTT. Using reference TRBV7-2 and TRBJ2-3 for the parts outside the CDR3, the full variable domain is GAGVSQSPSNKVTEKGKDVELRCDPISGHTALYWYRQSLGQGLEFLIYFQGNSAPDKSGLPSDRFSAERTGGSVSTLTIQRTQQEDSAVYLCASSPALGSTDTQYFGPGTRLTVL.

The rearrangement links TRBV19 to TRBJ2-4; D is perhaps TRBD2 (7 bases). The V and J ends lost 6 bases and 2 bases respectively, with 14 bases between them. The germline V gene has CDR1 LNHDA and CDR2 SQIVND (reference sequence). This CDR3 comprises 15 residues. The CDR3 loop is CASRRGRGTKNIQYF. The CDR3 region has the DNA TGTGCCAGTAGGCGGGGGCGCGGTACCAAAAACATTCAGTACTTC.

J is TRBJ2-7 and V is TRBV27; 8 bases are shared with TRBD1. This CDR3 contains 14 residues. From germline, CDR1 is MNHEY and CDR2 SMNVEV (reference sequence). The junction had 10 bases not matched to a gene; V was cut back by 10 bases and J by 2 bases. CDR3 amino acids: CATGPRQGPYEQYF. The CDR3 bases are TGTGCCACCGGGCCCCGACAGGGGCCCTACGAGCAGTACTTC.

The chain combines TRBV11-2 with TRBJ2-2, with D perhaps TRBD1 (5 bases). The CDR3 is 16 amino acids. CDR1 SGHAT and CDR2 FQNNGV come from the germline V gene. V shed 7 bases and J shed 6 bases, with 21 bases lying between them. The CDR3 coding sequence is TGTGCCAGCACCCTAAGGAACCCAGGGTCTGCCGGGGAGCTGTTTTTT. This translates into CASTLRNPGSAGELFF.

This chain uses TRBV7-9 with TRBJ2-5; 9 nucleotides align to TRBD2. Germline loops: CDR1 SEHNR, CDR2 FQNEAQ (reference sequence). The V gene end was trimmed by 6 bases and the J gene end by 11 bases; junction bases not matched to a gene: 19. The CDR3 has 16 residues. Written as DNA, the CDR3 is TGTGCCAGCAGGACAGTACCTAGCGGGGCATACAATGAGCAGTACTTC. Translation gives CASRTVPSGAYNEQYF.

The gene calls are TRBV4-1 and TRBJ2-3; maybe TRBD2 (7 bases). Germline CDR1 and CDR2: MGHRA and YSYEKL. The germline V and J ends were trimmed by 1 base and 3 bases, with 14 bases remaining between them. CDR3 length: 16 residues. The CDR3 DNA follows: TGCGCCAGCAGCCAAGGCCGGGGGGCCAGGACAGATACGCAGTATTTT. It codes for CASSQGRGARTDTQYF.

This clonotype was seen more than once but under ten times. The chain carries TRBV20-1 and TRBJ2-5; D remains unclear. This CDR3 spans 12 amino acids. Trimming shortened V by 1 base and J by 5 bases, and 8 bases separated the two germline ends. Looked up from germline, CDR1 is DFQATT and CDR2 is SNEGSKA (reference sequence). CDR3 residues: CSARASPETQYF. The CDR3 coding sequence is TGCAGTGCTAGAGCTAGTCCGGAGACCCAGTACTTC.

This clonotype appeared a single time. V gene TRBV6-4 combines with J gene TRBJ1-2, with 7 bases identical to TRBD1. The V and J ends lost 3 bases and 9 bases, in that order; junction bases with no gene match: 4. Germline V gene sequence: CDR1 MRHNA, CDR2 SNTAGT. The CDR3 runs to 12 residues. The CDR3 is CASSEGQVRYTF. The CDR3 DNA follows: TGTGCCAGCAGTGAAGGACAGGTTCGCTACACCTTC.

The chain links TRBV28 to TRBJ1-1, with 8 bases identical to TRBD1. CDR1 and CDR2 from the germline V gene are MDHEN and SYDVKM. This CDR3 region has 12 residues. V trimming: 7 bases; J trimming: 4 bases; junction bases outside the gene matches: 2. The CDR3 DNA reads TGTGCCAGCACCACAGGGGGCACTGAAGCTTTCTTT. Translated: CASTTGGTEAFF.

This clonotype occurred many times. This rearrangement joins TRBV6-5 to TRBJ2-1; maybe TRBD2 (5 bases). Germline V gene sequence: CDR1 MNHEY, CDR2 SVGAGI. V shed 7 bases and J shed 9 bases, with 19 bases lying between them. The CDR3 contains 14 residues. For the CDR3, the DNA is TGTGCCAGCAAAGCCCTCAGACTACGGGGTGAGCAGTTCTTC. Encoded protein: CASKALRLRGEQFF.

This clonotype was seen more than once but under ten times. The CDR3: CHKGQQETQYF. CDR3 nucleotide sequence: TGCCATAAAGGACAGCAAGAGACCCAGTACTTC. The chain links TRBV20-1 to TRBJ2-5; TRBD1 is a possible D gene (6 bases). Germline CDR1 is DFQATT and CDR2 is SNEGSKA (reference sequence). There are 11 residues in the CDR3.

This chain uses TRBV28 with TRBJ2-5; possibly TRBD1 for D (6 bases). Germline CDR1 reads MDHEN; CDR2 reads SYDVKM. The CDR3 spans 15 residues. V gave up 3 bases and J gave up 2 bases, with 13 bases separating them. CDR3 loop: CASSFGTYQQETQYF. The DNA of the CDR3 is TGTGCCAGCAGTTTCGGGACATACCAGCAAGAGACCCAGTACTTC.

The chain uses TRBV20-1 and TRBJ1-1, with D possibly matching TRBD1 (5 bases). Trimming took off 1 base at V and 0 bases at J, with 12 bases between the two ends. CDR3 size: 15 residues. Germline lookup yields CDR1 DFQATT and CDR2 SNEGSKA (reference sequence). DNA of the CDR3: TGCAGTGCTAGAGTGGGGGGAGACCTGAACACTGAAGCTTTCTTT. Its protein is CSARVGGDLNTEAFF.

This clonotype came up a few times. This chain uses TRBV29-1 with TRBJ2-2; 11 bases fit TRBD1. CDR1 is SQVTM, CDR2 ANQGSEA, per germline. This CDR3 is 16 amino acids long. The V segment lost 1 base and the J segment 6 bases; nucleotides outside the gene matches: 7. CDR3 sequence (DNA): TGCAGCGTTGAAGTGGGGGGACAGGGGGTCTCCGGGGAGCTGTTTTTT. Residues: CSVEVGGQGVSGELFF.

This clonotype showed up just a few times. V gene TRBV7-2 combines with J gene TRBJ2-5; a weak D match, TRBD2 (6 bases). The V gene's germline CDR1 is SGHTA and CDR2 FQGNSA. The CDR3 covers 16 residues. Trimming took 2 bases from V and 4 from J, leaving 17 bases between them. The CDR3 region has the DNA TGTGCCAGCAGCTTATTTCGGGAGACCTCTTCAGAGACCCAGTACTTC. It yields the protein CASSLFRETSSETQYF.

Many counts were recorded for this clonotype. The rearrangement joins TRBV24-1 to TRBJ2-5; D is unresolved. The V and J ends lost 0 bases and 4 bases respectively, with 8 bases between them. The CDR3 is made up of 14 amino acids. Germline V gene sequence: CDR1 KGHDR, CDR2 SFDVKD. In DNA, the CDR3 is TGTGCCACCAGTGATTTGAAGGCAGTAGAGACCCAGTACTTC. Encoded protein: CATSDLKAVETQYF.

This clonotype came up many times. The V call is TRBV7-9, the J call TRBJ2-1, with TRBD2 identical over 8 bases. With V trimmed by 5 bases and J by 0 bases, 6 bases remained unmatched. Germline CDR1 reads SEHNR; CDR2 reads FQNEAQ (reference sequence). CDR3 length: 16 residues. CDR3 sequence (DNA): TGTGCCAGCAGCCTTGGACTAGCCCTCTCCTACAATGAGCAGTTCTTC. Amino acids: CASSLGLALSYNEQFF.

The chain combines TRBV13 with TRBJ2-1; perhaps TRBD2 as D (5 bases). V was shortened by 4 bases and J by 10 bases, with 11 bases between the two germline ends. Germline V gives CDR1 PRHDT, CDR2 FYEKMQ (reference sequence). The length of the CDR3 is 12 residues. In DNA form, the CDR3 reads TGTGCCAGCAGCTCCCTTTCGGGGGAGCAGTTCTTC. Translating gives CASSSLSGEQFF.

This chain joins TRBV6-5 and TRBJ2-5; the D call may be TRBD1 or TRBD2 (5 bases each). Germline V CDR1 and CDR2: MNHEY, SVGAGI. The CDR3 extends over 12 amino acids. Trimming pared 8 bases from V and 2 bases from J, leaving 9 bases between. CDR3 in amino acids: CASQGPQETQYF. The DNA for the CDR3 is TGTGCCAGCCAGGGACCTCAAGAGACCCAGTACTTC.

This clonotype has more than one count but fewer than ten. The chain carries TRBV12-3 or TRBV12-4 and TRBJ1-5; 9 bases align to TRBD1. CDR3 length: 14 amino acids. Unmatched junction bases numbered 4, after V lost 5 bases and J lost 5 bases. The CDR3 nucleotides are TGTGCCAGCAGTGAAAACAGGGGGCATCAGCCCCAGCATTTT. Protein sequence: CASSENRGHQPQHF.

The chain carries TRBV7-9 and TRBJ2-7; D may be TRBD2 (5 bases). From germline, CDR1 is SEHNR and CDR2 FQNEAQ (reference sequence). The V end lost 6 bases, the J end lost 2 bases, and 11 bases lay between the germline ends. The CDR3 loop spans 13 amino acids. The CDR3 DNA reads as TGTGCCAGCAGGGAGGCCGGACCCTACGAGCAGTACTTC. Encoded protein: CASREAGPYEQYF.

The chain links TRBV7-9 to TRBJ2-1, with TRBD1 matching over 9 bases. CDR3 size: 16 residues. The V gene end was trimmed by 7 bases and the J gene end by 5 bases; junction bases not matched to a gene: 12. Germline V gene sequence: CDR1 SEHNR, CDR2 FQNEAQ (reference sequence). CDR3 protein: CASTSLGGQGNNEQFF. CDR3 DNA: TGTGCCAGCACTTCCCTTGGGGGACAGGGTAACAATGAGCAGTTCTTC.

This clonotype came up a few times. This chain uses TRBV20-1 with TRBJ1-1; no clear D. This CDR3 is built from 13 residues. Germline CDR1 and CDR2: DFQATT and SNEGSKA (reference sequence). V lost 5 bases and J lost 0, with 10 bases in between. The CDR3 is CSAPQFMNTEAFF. The CDR3 DNA reads as TGCAGTGCTCCACAGTTCATGAACACTGAAGCTTTCTTT.

The chain recombines TRBV13 with TRBJ2-4; weak D call: TRBD1 (6 bases). The length of the CDR3 is 15 residues. Germline V gives CDR1 PRHDT, CDR2 FYEKMQ (reference sequence). Trimming shortened V by 6 bases and J by 1 base, and 13 bases separated the two germline ends. For the CDR3, the DNA is TGTGCCAGCAGTGGGGGCCGAGGGGCCAAAAACATTCAGTACTTC. This translates into CASSGGRGAKNIQYF.

The chain couples TRBV21-1 to TRBJ2-5; the DNA was not used to check the table's D call, TRBD2. TRBV21-1 counts as a pseudogene. The CDR3 contains 18 residues. The CDR3 reads CASSKAQREGFTNNEQYF. The CDR3, as DNA: TGTGCCAGCAGCAAAGCCCAGCGTGAAGGCTTTACAAACAATGAGCAGTACTTC.